The 28 T cell receptor beta chains below were found in one sample sequenced in a study of prognosis after radiotherapy for stage I lung cancer. Two rounds of multiplex PCR amplified TCR beta CDR3 from genomic DNA. First-round PCR used primers specific to each TRBV and TRBJ gene. TCRdb reanalysed the multiplex PCR reads using MiXCR and keeps one entry per CDR3 protein. In the table there are roughly 13,000 distinct CDR3 sequences, roughly 38% of which are singletons. The sequenced sample was PBMCs, obtained before or after stereotactic body radiation therapy (not recorded which). Receptor source: a donor aged 50 or older with non-small cell lung cancer.

At least ten counts were recorded for this clonotype. The J gene is TRBJ2-3, the V gene TRBV30; 7 nucleotides match TRBD2. This CDR3 has 15 amino acids. CDR1 and CDR2 (germline): GTSNPN, SVGIG (reference sequence). V lost 5 bases to trimming and J lost 3 bases; unmatched junction nucleotides: 11. CDR3 sequence (DNA): TGTGCCTGGGCTACGGGGGGAGGGCGGACAGATACGCAGTATTTT. Its protein product is CAWATGGGRTDTQYF.

The rearrangement links TRBV6-5 to TRBJ1-6; D uncertain. V was cut by 2 bases and J by 8 bases, with 10 bases left in between. Germline-derived CDR1 and CDR2 are MNHEY and SVGAGI. The CDR3 runs to 14 residues. CDR3 protein: CASSYRVRYSPLHF. In DNA form, the CDR3 reads TGTGCCAGCAGTTACAGGGTCAGGTATTCACCCCTCCACTTT.

This clonotype was recorded many times. The chain links TRBV20-1 to TRBJ2-1, with 11 bases matching TRBD2. Losses at the gene ends were 3 bases for V and 3 bases for J; bases not matched to a gene: 10. This CDR3 has 17 amino acids. The germline V gene has CDR1 DFQATT and CDR2 SNEGSKA (reference sequence). The CDR3 reads CSARADLLAGDYNEQFF. The CDR3 coding sequence is TGCAGTGCTAGGGCCGACTTACTAGCGGGAGACTACAATGAGCAGTTCTTC.

By sample share, this clonotype is medium-sized. The V call is TRBV11-2, the J call TRBJ1-6, with D unclear. Trimming stripped 1 base from V and 5 bases from J, with 6 bases between. Germline V gives CDR1 SGHAT, CDR2 FQNNGV. The CDR3 length is 14 residues. The CDR3 is CASSLVQNNSPLHF. The CDR3 DNA reads TGTGCCAGCAGCTTAGTACAGAATAATTCACCCCTCCACTTT.

In its sample, this clonotype was seen many times. The rearrangement joins TRBV12-3 or TRBV12-4 to TRBJ1-1; D is undetermined. V dropped 8 bases and J dropped 2 bases, with 12 bases sitting between them. CDR3 length equals 13 residues. The chain's CDR3 is CASQRAANTEAFF. DNA for the CDR3: TGTGCCAGCCAGCGGGCTGCAAACACTGAAGCTTTCTTT.

Many counts were recorded for this clonotype. It is likely a read error, because the conserved phenylalanine at the end of the CDR3 is missing. The chain has TRBV25-1 and TRBJ2-1; 11 bases agree with TRBD2. V shed 4 bases and J 5 bases; nucleotides not matched to a gene: 4. This CDR3 contains 15 residues. CDR1 is MGHDK and CDR2 is SYGVNS in the germline V gene. CDR3 nucleotide sequence: TGTGCCAGCAGTGGAGAACTAGCGGGAGACAATGAGCAGTTCCTC. This encodes CASSGELAGDNEQFL.

In its sample, this clonotype was seen many times. The chain uses TRBV4-2 and TRBJ2-5; 9 positions match TRBD2. The V and J ends lost 0 bases and 4 bases, in that order; junction bases with no gene match: 3. CDR3 size: 15 residues. CDR1 LGHNA and CDR2 YNFKEQ come from the germline V gene. CDR3 bases: TGTGCCAGCAGCCAAGAAGCAGCGGGAGGAGAGACCCAGTACTTC. The encoded protein is CASSQEAAGGETQYF.

This clonotype has ten or more counts. The chain recombines TRBV18 with TRBJ2-1; D not certain. This CDR3 contains 12 residues. Germline values: CDR1 KGHSH, CDR2 LQKENI. Trimming left V 0 bases short and J 8 bases short, with 5 bases between. The DNA of the CDR3 is TGTGCCAGCTCACCACCGGTCCATGAGCAGTTCTTC. Translating gives CASSPPVHEQFF.

This clonotype has a single count. With only one base between it and a far larger clone, this is likely a read error. The V call is TRBV6-4, the J call TRBJ1-1; D is perhaps TRBD1 (5 bases). The CDR3 runs 14 residues. Per the germline V gene, CDR1 is MRHNA and CDR2 is SNTAGT. V was shortened by 6 bases and J by 1 base, with 12 bases between the two germline ends. The CDR3 protein is CASRHKGWNTEAFF. The CDR3 bases are TGTGCCAGCAGACACAAGGGGTGGAACACTGAAGCTTTCTTT.

The sample holds many counts of this clonotype. V usage is TRBV7-9 and J usage is TRBJ1-2; D is uncertain. Germline V gene data show CDR1 as SEHNR and CDR2 as FQNEAQ (reference sequence). The CDR3 is made up of 13 amino acids. Trimming took off 5 bases at V and 2 bases at J, with 9 bases between the two ends. CDR3 sequence: CASSLKENYGYTF. CDR3 nucleotide sequence: TGTGCCAGCAGCCTCAAGGAGAACTATGGCTACACCTTC. Full variable domain (outside the CDR3, taken from reference TRBV7-9 and TRBJ1-2): DTGVSQNPRHKITKRGQNVTFRCDPISEHNRLYWYRQTLGQGPEFLTYFQNEAQLEKSRLLSDRFSAERPKGSFSTLEIQRTEQGDSAMYLCASSLKENYGYTFGSGTRLTVV.

There are many counts of this clonotype. The V gene is TRBV7-3, the J gene TRBJ2-3; maybe TRBD1 (6 bases). Deletions cut 2 bases from V and 5 bases from J, with 14 bases between. Germline-derived CDR1 and CDR2 are SGHTA and FQGTGA. This CDR3 has 15 residues. Written as DNA, the CDR3 is TGTGCCAGCAGCTTATTGGGCCAGGGGCAAGATACGCAGTATTTT. Translation gives CASSLLGQGQDTQYF.

This clonotype was detected ten times or more. V is TRBV30 and J is TRBJ1-2; TRBD1 matches 7 bases. The length of the CDR3 is 12 residues. Germline CDR1 GTSNPN, CDR2 SVGIG (reference sequence). V dropped 1 base and J dropped 11; count of bases not matched to a gene: 7. For the CDR3, the DNA is TGTGCCTGGAGTGCGCAGACAGGGTGGTACACCTTC. This gives the protein CAWSAQTGWYTF.

Ten or more counts support this clonotype. The chain couples TRBV7-9 to TRBJ1-6; D is unresolved. The CDR3 contains 13 residues. V was pared by 5 bases and J by 10 bases, with 12 bases between. CDR1 is SEHNR, CDR2 FQNEAQ, per germline (reference sequence). For the CDR3, the DNA is TGTGCCAGCAGCCTCCGGACGGACTCACCCCTCCACTTT. Translated: CASSLRTDSPLHF. Full variable domain (outside the CDR3, taken from reference TRBV7-9 and TRBJ1-6): DTGVSQNPRHKITKRGQNVTFRCDPISEHNRLYWYRQTLGQGPEFLTYFQNEAQLEKSRLLSDRFSAERPKGSFSTLEIQRTEQGDSAMYLCASSLRTDSPLHFGNGTRLTVT.

Ten or more counts support this clonotype. V is TRBV7-9 and J is TRBJ2-7; TRBD2 is a possible D gene (6 bases). Germline CDR1 reads SEHNR; CDR2 reads FQNEAQ (reference sequence). The CDR3 spans 13 residues. V shed 3 bases and J shed 2 bases, with 8 bases lying between them. CDR3 region: CASSFSGAYEQYF. CDR3 coding DNA: TGTGCCAGCAGCTTTTCGGGAGCCTACGAGCAGTACTTC.

On this clonotype itself: A read error may produce the germline difference seen at one junction end. The chain recombines TRBV6-2 or TRBV6-3 with TRBJ1-4, with unresolved D. This CDR3 is built from 16 residues. The germline V gene has CDR1 MNHEY and CDR2 SVGEGT. The CDR3 DNA sequence: TGTGCCAGCAGTGAAGCGGTGGGATTGTCGGGTGAAAAACTGCTTTTT. Amino acids: CASSEAVGLSGEKLLF.

This clonotype appeared many times. CDR3 DNA sequence: TGTGCCTGGATGGGAACGCGGGAAGCTTTCTTT. It translates to CAWMGTREAFF. The chain is built from TRBV30 and TRBJ1-1, with unresolved D. The CDR3 totals 11 residues. Germline CDR1 is GTSNPN and CDR2 is SVGIG (reference sequence). V was cut by 4 bases and J by 8 bases, with 11 bases left in between.

This clonotype is classed as medium-sized. CDR3 protein: CATTRTGKGAEQYF. The CDR3 DNA sequence: TGTGCCACCACCCGAACAGGGAAGGGAGCCGAGCAGTACTTC. V and J are TRBV24-1 and TRBJ2-7; a weak D match, TRBD1 (6 bases). With 8 bases removed from V and 6 bases from J, the gap between germline ends came to 19 bases. The CDR3 has 14 residues. Germline-derived CDR1 and CDR2 are KGHDR and SFDVKD.

Ten or more counts support this clonotype. This chain connects TRBV20-1 to TRBJ2-1, with D possibly being TRBD2 (5 bases). Germline values: CDR1 DFQATT, CDR2 SNEGSKA (reference sequence). The CDR3 has 10 residues. The CDR3 region has the DNA TGCAGCCACCGGGGTAATGAGCAGTTCTTC. Residues: CSHRGNEQFF.

Remarks on this clonotype: Compared with germline, one end of the junction differs, possibly owing to a read error. The rearrangement joins TRBV19 to TRBJ2-2; no clear D gene. CDR1 is LNHDA and CDR2 is SQIVND in the germline V gene (reference sequence). The CDR3 is 13 residues long. In nucleotides, the CDR3 is TGCGCCATTATTAGTGGGAACACCGGGGAGCTGTTTTTT. It translates to CAIISGNTGELFF.

By share, this clonotype counts as medium-sized. The V gene is TRBV6-5, the J gene TRBJ2-2; 10 bases match TRBD2. The V segment lost 4 bases and the J segment 5 bases; nucleotides outside the gene matches: 10. This CDR3 contains 17 residues. The germline gives CDR1 MNHEY, CDR2 SVGAGI. Written as DNA, the CDR3 is TGTGCCAGCAGTTCCATACCGGGACTAGCGAGAACCGGGGAGCTGTTTTTT. Its protein is CASSSIPGLARTGELFF.

Judged by abundance, this clonotype is medium-sized. The chain uses TRBV6-2 or TRBV6-3 and TRBJ2-2; D is uncertain. Trimming removed 2 bases from V and 6 bases from J, with 7 bases in between. Germline V gene sequence: CDR1 MNHEY, CDR2 SVGEGT. This CDR3 spans 13 amino acids. In nucleotides, the CDR3 is TGTGCCAGCAGTTACGGCTTACCCGGGGAGCTGTTTTTT. Amino acid sequence: CASSYGLPGELFF.

This clonotype is medium-sized (0.01 to 0.1%) by share. The CDR3 DNA reads as TGTGCCAGCAGTTTAGAGGATGGCTACACCTTC. This codes for CASSLEDGYTF. The chain is built from TRBV27 and TRBJ1-2; D is uncertain. Trimming removed 2 bases from V and 6 bases from J, with 4 bases in between. The CDR3 is 11 residues long. Germline CDR1 reads MNHEY; CDR2 reads SMNVEV (reference sequence).

This clonotype was recorded at least ten times. The chain links TRBV20-1 to TRBJ2-7, with TRBD1 matching 11 bases. This CDR3 has 14 amino acids. Per the germline V gene, CDR1 is DFQATT and CDR2 is SNEGSKA (reference sequence). The ends lost 6 bases at V and 4 bases at J; junction bases unmatched: 8. The CDR3, as DNA: TGCAGTGCACTTCCGGACAGGGGGCTTTACGAGCAGTACTTC. Translation gives CSALPDRGLYEQYF.

The V gene is TRBV6-2 or TRBV6-3, the J gene TRBJ2-1, with TRBD2 matching 7 bases. The CDR3 is made up of 17 amino acids. Germline loops: CDR1 MNHEY, CDR2 SVGEGT. With V trimmed by 0 bases and J by 12 bases, 17 bases remained unmatched. CDR3 loop: CASSYSPRDYRLPGQFF. CDR3 coding DNA: TGTGCCAGCAGTTACTCCCCCCGGGACTATCGTCTGCCGGGGCAGTTCTTC.

This clonotype was counted ten times or more. The CDR3 loop reads CASSLGQRATNEKLFF. CDR3 DNA sequence: TGTGCCAGCAGCTTGGGACAGCGCGCAACTAATGAAAAACTGTTTTTT. The chain recombines TRBV5-6 with TRBJ1-4; D possibly corresponds to TRBD1 (5 bases). Germline V CDR1 and CDR2: SGHDT, YYEEEE. Trimming left V 0 bases short and J 0 bases short, with 9 bases between. The CDR3 totals 16 residues.

This clonotype was seen ten or more times. The junction does not match germline at one end; this may be a read error. The V gene is TRBV2, the J gene TRBJ1-3; D unclear. CDR1 and CDR2 from the germline V gene are SNHLY and FYNNEI. The CDR3 covers 14 residues. The CDR3 here is CASSEGGSGNTIYF. The CDR3, as DNA: TGTGCCAGCAGCGAAGGAGGCTCTGGAAACACCATATATTTT.

This clonotype occurred many times. The rearrangement joins TRBV28 to TRBJ2-5; no clear D gene. CDR1 is MDHEN and CDR2 is SYDVKM in the germline V gene. Between the trimmed V and J ends, which lost 5 bases and 7 bases, there was a span of 20 bases. The CDR3 has 15 amino acids. The CDR3 region has the DNA TGTGCCAGCAGTCCCGGGCTGGGTTTCGAAGGGACCCAGTACTTC. Translated: CASSPGLGFEGTQYF.

This clonotype was recorded many times. V usage is TRBV12-3 or TRBV12-4 and J usage is TRBJ1-1, with D hard to call. The CDR3 extends over 13 amino acids. V lost 1 base and J lost 3, with 6 bases in between. In DNA form, the CDR3 reads TGTGCCAGCAGTTTAGTATGGGACACTGAAGCTTTCTTT. Translated: CASSLVWDTEAFF.